This TCR beta chain was retrieved from a study of T cells after somatic rescue of genetic block. The CDR3 is 16 residues long. V lost 2 bases and J lost 2, with 15 bases in between. Germline V gives CDR1 MDHEN, CDR2 SYDVKM. The assay was immunoSEQ multiplex PCR, and TCRdb's table has in-frame clones only and misses some. This sample has tens of thousands of clones, with just under 90% found just once. The TCR comes from a woman younger than 35. Sample: peripheral blood mononuclear cells (PBMCs). V usage is TRBV28 and J usage is TRBJ2-5, with TRBD2 as a possible D gene (5 bases). The CDR3 nucleotides read TGTGCCAGCAGTTTAGGCCGGGGAGCGAGGCAAGAGACCCAGTACTTC. This gives the protein CASSLGRGARQETQYF. The full variable domain, with the rest looked up from reference TRBV28 and TRBJ2-5, is DVKVTQSSRYLVKRTGEKVFLECVQDMDHENMFWYRQDPGLGLRLIYFSYDVKMKEKGDIPEGYSVSREKKERFSLILESASTNQTSMYLCASSLGRGARQETQYFGPGTRLLVL.